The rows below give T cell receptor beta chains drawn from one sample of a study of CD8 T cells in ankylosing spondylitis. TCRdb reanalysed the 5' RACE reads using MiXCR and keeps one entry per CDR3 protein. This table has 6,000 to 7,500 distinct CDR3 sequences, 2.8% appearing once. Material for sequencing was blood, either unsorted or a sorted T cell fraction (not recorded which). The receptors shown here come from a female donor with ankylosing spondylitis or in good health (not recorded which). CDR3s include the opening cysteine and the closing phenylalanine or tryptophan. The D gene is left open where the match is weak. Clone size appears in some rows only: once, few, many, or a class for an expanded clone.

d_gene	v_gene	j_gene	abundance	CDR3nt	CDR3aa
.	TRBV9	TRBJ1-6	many	TGTGCCAGCAGCGTGGGCGGTACCAGTTCACCCCTCCACTTT	CASSVGGTSSPLHF
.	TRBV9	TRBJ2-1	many	TGTGCCAGCAGCACTACTAGCCTCTCCTACAATGAGCAGTTCTTC	CASSTTSLSYNEQFF
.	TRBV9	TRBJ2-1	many	TGTGCCAGCAGCGCCGGGACCTACAATGAGCAGTTCTTC	CASSAGTYNEQFF
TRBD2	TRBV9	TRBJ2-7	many	TGTGCCAGCAGCGCGCCTAGCGGGAGAGACTCCTACGAGCAGTACTTC	CASSAPSGRDSYEQYF
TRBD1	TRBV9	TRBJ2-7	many	TGTGCCAGCAGCGCGGGACAGCTTTCCGAGCAGTACTTC	CASSAGQLSEQYF
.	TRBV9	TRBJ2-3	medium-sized	TGTGCCAGCAGCACGGAGAGGGGGAGCACAGATACGCAGTATTTT	CASSTERGSTDTQYF
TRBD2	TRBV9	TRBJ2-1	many	TGTGCCAGCAGCGTCCTAGCGGGAGATGAGCAGTTCTTC	CASSVLAGDEQFF
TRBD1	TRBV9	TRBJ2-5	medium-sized	TGTGCCAGCAGCGGACAGGGGAGGCAAGAGACCCAGTACTTC	CASSGQGRQETQYF
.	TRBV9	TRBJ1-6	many	TGTGCCAGCAGCGCCCAAGGGAGAGACCGTCTCCACTTT	CASSAQGRDRLHF
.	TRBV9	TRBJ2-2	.	TGTGCCAGCAGCTGGGGACTGAACACCGGGGAGCTGTTTTTT	CASSWGLNTGELFF
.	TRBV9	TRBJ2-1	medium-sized	TGTGCCAGCAGCGTAGGGCGGGGTGGGCTTTACAATGAGCAGTTCTTC	CASSVGRGGLYNEQFF
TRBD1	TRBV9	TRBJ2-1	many	TGTGCCAGCAGCGCCTCTCGGACAGGGGGTTCGGACAATGAGCAGTTCTTC	CASSASRTGGSDNEQFF
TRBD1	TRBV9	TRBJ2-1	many	TGTGCCAGCAGCGTAGATAGGACAGGGGGAAGCTACAATGAGCAGTTCTTC	CASSVDRTGGSYNEQFF
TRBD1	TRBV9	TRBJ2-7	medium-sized	TGTGCCAGCAGCGTAGGGTCGGACAGGGGTGCGTACGAGCAGTACTTC	CASSVGSDRGAYEQYF
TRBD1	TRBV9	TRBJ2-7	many	TGTGCCAGCAGCGTATCCGGGACAGGGTACGAGCAGTACTTC	CASSVSGTGYEQYF
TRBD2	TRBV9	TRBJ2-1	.	TGTGCCAGCAGCGTAACCGGACTAGCCCACAATGAGCAGTTCTTC	CASSVTGLAHNEQFF